This TCR beta chain was identified in a study of control samples from healthy donors and cancer patients. Remarks on this clone: At one of its ends the junction is not consistent with the germline gene, which may arise from a read error.

The germline V gene has CDR1 MNHEY and CDR2 SVGEGT. This CDR3 comprises 17 residues. Using immunoSEQ multiplex PCR, the repertoire was profiled, and TCRdb retains in-frame clones only, with some absent. The sample lists 50,000 or so clones; 85% to 95% were seen once. The chain carries TRBV6-2 or TRBV6-3 and TRBJ2-5, with D tentatively TRBD1 or TRBD2 (6 bases each). The sequenced material came from blood. The TCR originated in a man aged 25-40 years in good health. The DNA for the CDR3 is TGTGCCAGCCGTTATTGGAGAGGGGGGATCTCTAAAGAGACCCAGTACTTC. This codes for CASRYWRGGISKETQYF.